The 27 T cell receptor beta chains listed next were all sequenced from one sample in a study of STAT5B mutations in CD4+ large granular lymphocyte leukemia. Assay: immunoSEQ multiplex PCR; the TCRdb copy retains only in-frame clones and omits some. The repertoire holds 20,000 to 25,000 clones, with about 71% as singletons. The sample was CD4+ T cells from blood buffy coats. The receptor source for this set is a human donor in good health.

The V and J genes are TRBV7-8 and TRBJ1-5; D gene ambiguous. This CDR3 has 12 residues. Deletions cut 1 base from V and 6 bases from J, with 4 bases between. The germline V gene encodes CDR1 SGHVS and CDR2 FQNEAQ. As DNA, the CDR3 is TGTGCCAGCAGCTTAGTACTTCAGCCCCAGCATTTT. It is translated as CASSLVLQPQHF.

This sequence joins TRBV6-1 and TRBJ1-5; D is unclear. The V and J ends lost 8 bases and 6 bases respectively, with 14 bases between them. CDR1 and CDR2 (germline): MNHNS, SASEGT. This CDR3 spans 13 amino acids. The DNA of the CDR3 is TGTGCCAGCGGATCCCCCCGAGTTCAGCCCCAGCATTTT. Translated, it gives CASGSPRVQPQHF.

The gene calls are TRBV6-1 and TRBJ2-1; 14 bases match TRBD2. Trimming removed 10 bases from V and 7 bases from J; junction bases left unmatched: 3. CDR3 size: 13 residues. Per germline, CDR1 MNHNS and CDR2 SASEGT. CDR3 coding DNA: TGTGCCACCGGGACTAGCGGGAGAAATGAGCAGTTCTTC. It is translated as CATGTSGRNEQFF.

This rearrangement joins TRBV9 to TRBJ2-3; D unresolved. V was pared by 0 bases and J by 8 bases, with 16 bases between. This CDR3 has 15 residues. In germline, CDR1 is SGDLS, CDR2 YYNGEE. CDR3 protein: CASSVATQLGFTQYF. The CDR3 coding sequence is TGTGCCAGCAGCGTAGCTACGCAACTGGGTTTTACGCAGTATTTT.

The J gene is TRBJ2-1, the V gene TRBV10-2; the match to TRBD2 covers 16 bases. V lost 6 bases, J lost 4 bases, and 9 bases stayed unmatched. Germline lookup yields CDR1 WSHSY and CDR2 SAAADI. The CDR3 contains 18 residues. CDR3 sequence (DNA): TGCGCCAGCAGGTTGGGGACTAGCGGGAGGGTCCGATACAATGAGCAGTTCTTC. This gives the protein CASRLGTSGRVRYNEQFF.

This chain connects TRBV7-2 to TRBJ1-1, with D maybe TRBD1 (6 bases). The CDR3 runs 14 residues. Trimming left V 2 bases short and J 4 bases short, with 11 bases between. Germline V gene lookup returns CDR1 SGHTA and CDR2 FQGNSA. The CDR3 region is CASSLWQGITEAFF. CDR3 nucleotides: TGTGCCAGCAGCTTATGGCAGGGGATCACTGAAGCTTTCTTT.

This rearrangement joins TRBV4-1 to TRBJ2-5; TRBD2 agrees at 7 bases. The tail of the sequence fits TRBJ2-7 better, so the J call may be wrong. The CDR3 sequence is 14 residues long. CDR1 and CDR2 from the germline V gene are MGHRA and YSYEKL. The CDR3 region is CASSQAASSGEQYF. In DNA, the CDR3 is TGCGCCAGCAGCCAAGCTGCCTCTAGCGGCGAGCAGTACTTC.

The chain combines TRBV27 with TRBJ2-3, with 12 nucleotides matching TRBD2. From germline, CDR1 is MNHEY and CDR2 SMNVEV (reference sequence). V lost 6 bases, J lost 5 bases, and 6 bases stayed unmatched. The CDR3 sequence is 15 residues long. CDR3 nucleotide sequence: TGTGCCAGCAGGATTCTAGCGGGAGGGGGAGATACGCAGTATTTT. Amino acids: CASRILAGGGDTQYF.

J is TRBJ1-1 and V is TRBV6-1; D ambiguous. V was trimmed by 0 bases and J by 4 bases, leaving 12 bases between them. Germline V CDR1 and CDR2: MNHNS, SASEGT. The CDR3 has 15 amino acids. Written as DNA, the CDR3 is TGTGCCAGCAGTGAAGCGGGATCAGAAGGCACTGAAGCTTTCTTT. Translated, it gives CASSEAGSEGTEAFF.

The chain employs TRBV5-8 and TRBJ2-7; the D gene is possibly TRBD1 (5 bases). The V end was cut by 2 bases, the J end by 3 bases, with 18 bases between. The CDR3 extends over 16 amino acids. Per the germline V gene, CDR1 is SGHTS and CDR2 is YDEGEE. In DNA, the CDR3 is TGTGCCAGCAGCTTTCGTCCCACTACAGGATTCTACGAGCAGTACTTC. This translates into CASSFRPTTGFYEQYF.

To note about this clone: The junction departs from germline at one end; a sequencing error may be responsible. The J gene is TRBJ2-7, the V gene TRBV10-1, with a possible D match to TRBD2 (5 bases). CDR3 size: 13 residues. Germline CDR1 reads WNHNN; CDR2 reads SYGVQD (reference sequence). CDR3 in amino acids: CASSKSGNYEQYF. CDR3 sequence (DNA): TGCGCCAGCAGTAAGTCGGGGAACTACGAGCAGTACTTC.

The V gene is TRBV6-5, the J gene TRBJ2-2, with D perhaps TRBD2 (7 bases). CDR1 and CDR2 (germline): MNHEY, SVGAGI. Trimming removed 10 bases at V and 0 bases at J, with 15 bases between. The CDR3 is 15 residues long. The CDR3 loop reads CATEGGGANTGELFF. As DNA, the CDR3 is TGTGCCACCGAGGGGGGAGGGGCGAACACCGGGGAGCTGTTTTTT.

This chain connects TRBV6-1 to TRBJ1-2; D gene uncertain. Germline lookup yields CDR1 MNHNS and CDR2 SASEGT. This CDR3 has 12 amino acids. The V end lost 2 bases, the J end lost 12 bases, and 13 bases lay between the germline ends. CDR3: CASSEKGQTNTF. CDR3 in DNA: TGTGCCAGCAGTGAAAAGGGCCAAACAAACACCTTC.

The J gene is TRBJ1-1, the V gene TRBV2, with D unclear. V gave up 4 bases and J gave up 4 bases, with 10 bases separating them. This CDR3 is built from 13 residues. Germline values: CDR1 SNHLY, CDR2 FYNNEI. The CDR3 is CASSVIEGTEAFF. The DNA for the CDR3 is TGTGCCAGCAGTGTTATCGAGGGCACTGAAGCTTTCTTT.

The chain couples TRBV29-1 to TRBJ1-5; D is perhaps TRBD1 (5 bases). Trimming cost V 6 bases and J 4 bases, with 10 bases left between them. Germline-derived CDR1 and CDR2 are SQVTM and ANQGSEA. This CDR3 is 12 amino acids long. The CDR3 loop is CSVGGGNQPQHF. CDR3 in DNA: TGCAGCGTCGGGGGAGGGAATCAGCCCCAGCATTTT. The full variable domain, rest sourced from reference TRBV29-1 and TRBJ1-5, is SAVISQKPSRDICQRGTSLTIQCQVDSQVTMMFWYRQQPGQSLTLIATANQGSEATYESGFVIDKFPISRPNLTFSTLTVSNMSPEDSSIYLCSVGGGNQPQHFGDGTRLSIL.

This rearrangement joins TRBV11-2 to TRBJ2-7, with 8 bases lining up with TRBD1. V trimming: 4 bases; J trimming: 6 bases; junction bases outside the gene matches: 8. The germline V gene encodes CDR1 SGHAT and CDR2 FQNNGV. CDR3 length equals 14 residues. The CDR3 sequence is CASSYGQGSGEQYF. CDR3 coding DNA: TGTGCCAGCAGCTACGGACAGGGAAGTGGCGAGCAGTACTTC. The entire variable domain, with the rest obtained from reference TRBV11-2 and TRBJ2-7, is as follows: EAGVAQSPRYKIIEKRQSVAFWCNPISGHATLYWYQQILGQGPKLLIQFQNNGVVDDSQLPKDRFSAERLKGVDSTLKIQPAKLEDSAVYLCASSYGQGSGEQYFGPGTRLTVT.

This clone was recorded a few times. V and J are TRBV28 and TRBJ2-7; D remains ambiguous. The CDR3 is 13 amino acids. Looked up from germline, CDR1 is MDHEN and CDR2 is SYDVKM. Trimming removed 6 bases from V and 7 bases from J, with 16 bases in between. CDR3 DNA: TGTGCCAGCAGCTCCGACCCACCCTGGGAGCAGTACTTC. This encodes CASSSDPPWEQYF.

The chain couples TRBV9 to TRBJ1-3; D remains ambiguous. The CDR3 spans 12 residues. V lost 0 bases, J lost 3 bases, and 1 base lay in between. Germline-derived CDR1 and CDR2 are SGDLS and YYNGEE. CDR3 coding DNA: TGTGCCAGCAGCGTAGATGGAAACACCATATATTTT. It encodes CASSVDGNTIYF.

About this clone: The junction does not match germline at one end; this may be a read error. V and J are TRBV7-7 and TRBJ2-5; 7 bases agree with TRBD2. This CDR3 has 14 residues. CDR1 SSHAT and CDR2 FNYEAQ come from the germline V gene (reference sequence). The CDR3 is CASSPAGAGETQYF. The DNA for the CDR3 is TGTGCTAGCAGTCCTGCGGGAGCGGGGGAGACCCAGTACTTC.

V and J are TRBV11-3 and TRBJ2-5; D unclear. V lost 2 bases, J lost 9 bases, and 16 bases lay in between. The CDR3 has 14 amino acids. The germline V gene encodes CDR1 SGHNT and CDR2 YENEEA. The chain's CDR3 is CASSLRSGAEAQYF. The DNA of the CDR3 is TGTGCCAGCAGCTTAAGGTCAGGTGCCGAGGCCCAGTACTTC.

The rearrangement links TRBV21-1 to TRBJ2-1; the tabulated D call, TRBD1, remains unverified against the DNA. TRBV21-1 has pseudogene status. The length of the CDR3 is 15 residues. Here the CDR3 reads CASSIKLGTNNEQFF. The DNA for the CDR3 is TGTGCCAGCAGCATTAAACTTGGGACAAACAATGAGCAGTTCTTC.

V gene TRBV25-1 combines with J gene TRBJ1-6; D may be TRBD1 (6 bases). V dropped 3 bases and J dropped 9 bases, with 15 bases sitting between them. Germline CDR1 reads MGHDK; CDR2 reads SYGVNS. CDR3 length equals 15 residues. CDR3 region: CASSEGAGISSPLHF. The DNA of the CDR3 is TGTGCCAGCAGTGAGGGGGCAGGGATTAGTTCACCCCTCCACTTT.

V is TRBV7-9 and J is TRBJ1-3; D gene ambiguous. Germline assignment: CDR1 SEHNR and CDR2 FQNEAQ (reference sequence). CDR3 length: 14 residues. The V and J ends lost 4 bases and 4 bases respectively, with 11 bases between them. The CDR3 DNA is TGTGCCAGCAGCTCAAGTACGGAGGGAAACACCATATATTTT. Its translation is CASSSSTEGNTIYF.

V is TRBV11-3 and J is TRBJ2-1, with 7 bases identical to TRBD2. The CDR3 is made up of 17 amino acids. Germline V lookup: CDR1 SGHNT, CDR2 YENEEA. V dropped 4 bases and J dropped 2; count of bases not matched to a gene: 11. The chain's CDR3 is CASSSRGREKAYNEQFF. The CDR3 DNA reads TGTGCCAGCAGCTCCCGAGGGCGGGAGAAGGCCTACAATGAGCAGTTCTTC.

This chain connects TRBV2 to TRBJ2-5; D gene unclear. The CDR3 contains 13 residues. Germline loops: CDR1 SNHLY, CDR2 FYNNEI. V lost 10 bases and J lost 2, with 14 bases in between. The chain's CDR3 is CATPKKPQETQYF. The DNA for the CDR3 is TGTGCCACCCCAAAAAAACCACAAGAGACCCAGTACTTC. Complete variable domain (other parts from reference TRBV2 and TRBJ2-5): EPEVTQTPSHQVTQMGQEVILRCVPISNHLYFYWYRQILGQKVEFLVSFYNNEISEKSEIFDDQFSVERPDGSNFTLKIRSTKLEDSAMYFCATPKKPQETQYFGPGTRLLVL.

This rearrangement joins TRBV11-2 to TRBJ2-7, with D perhaps matching TRBD2 (5 bases). Trimming stripped 5 bases from V and 2 bases from J, with 7 bases between. The CDR3 sequence is 12 residues long. The V gene's germline CDR1 is SGHAT and CDR2 FQNNGV. The CDR3 region is CASSPGTYEQYF. Written as DNA, the CDR3 is TGTGCCAGCAGCCCGGGAACCTACGAGCAGTACTTC.

The chain combines TRBV5-6 with TRBJ2-7; TRBD1 agrees at 9 bases. V gave up 3 bases and J gave up 3 bases; unmatched junction bases: 1. CDR3 length equals 13 residues. Germline CDR1 is SGHDT and CDR2 is YYEEEE. The CDR3 DNA sequence: TGTGCCAGCAGCTCGGGACAGGGCTACGAGCAGTACTTC. Protein product: CASSSGQGYEQYF.